This record covers a single TCR beta chain. The antigen is undetermined. The entry originates in a study of cytomegalovirus exposure and HLA in healthy donors. Study conclusions and caveats: A later analysis associated around 17,000 TCR beta sequences with HLA alleles at a 0.05 false discovery rate. For most TCR sequences rarity was the rule, although some public TCRs occurred in many donors.

Amplification used 60 Vbeta primers and 13 Jbeta primers. Clones were read by immunoSEQ multiplex PCR, and TCRdb kept only the in-frame ones, dropping some. The repertoire holds approximately 170,000 clones, with roughly four fifths as singletons. V shed 5 bases and J shed 6 bases, with 11 bases lying between them. Germline CDR1 MNHEY, CDR2 SVGAGI. The CDR3 is 12 residues long. The clonotype originates from a man aged 50-59 years in good health and CMV-seropositive. The gene calls are TRBV6-5 and TRBJ2-7; TRBD1 might be the D (6 bases). Sequenced sample: PBMCs. The CDR3 nucleotides read TGTGCCAGCAGTCCACAGGGAACCGAGCAGTACTTC. Its protein product is CASSPQGTEQYF.